The 10 T cell receptor beta chains below come from one sample, sequenced in a study of Ad26.COV2.S vaccination and SARS-CoV-2 variants (dated by TCRdb to about 2021). The method behind the library was the immunoSEQ multiplex PCR assay. TCRdb took this table from immuneACCESS and kept in-frame rearrangements with V and J called. Such tables lack part of the clones; where checked against another copy, unresolved V genes explain under half of the gap, and the rest is unexplained. The table for this sample lists hundreds of thousands of clones; 87% of them were counted only once. The ten largest clones take up roughly 3.2% of the sample. This specimen's treatment or condition label, interpreted: over 15 received Ad26.COV2.S at low or high dose, single or two shots; about five received placebo; per-sample allocation not given. For vaccine and placebo recipients, repertoires were sequenced using samples collected on day 63 after the first injection.

The source was peripheral blood, collected in a trial of Ad26.COV2.S vaccine versus placebo. The receptors stem from a person aged 18 to 59 who received the Ad26.COV2.S COVID-19 vaccine or a placebo.

J is TRBJ2-7 and V is TRBV30, with D possibly being TRBD1 (6 bases). The germline gives CDR1 GTSNPN, CDR2 SVGIG (reference sequence). The CDR3 length is 12 residues. V was pared by 1 base and J by 3 bases, with 7 bases between. CDR3 nucleotide sequence: TGTGCCTGGAGTGCGGACAGCTACGAGCAGTACTTC. Protein: CAWSADSYEQYF.

The chain employs TRBV3-1 (or the pseudogene TRBV3-2) and TRBJ2-5; D call uncertain. V dropped 6 bases and J dropped 5 bases, with 13 bases sitting between them. The CDR3 loop spans 13 amino acids. CDR1 is LGHDT, CDR2 YNNKEL, per germline (reference sequence). The CDR3 DNA sequence: TGTGCCAGCAGTCTCTCTTGGTATGAGACCCAGTACTTC. It specifies CASSLSWYETQYF.

The chain uses TRBV30 and TRBJ1-2; 8 bases match TRBD1. The CDR3 runs to 14 residues. V shed 6 bases, J shed 0 bases, and the junction held 6 bases outside the gene matches. CDR1 is GTSNPN, CDR2 SVGIG, per germline (reference sequence). The chain's CDR3 is CACTKDRANYGYTF. The CDR3 nucleotides are TGTGCCTGTACCAAGGACAGGGCTAACTATGGCTACACCTTC.

The chain is built from TRBV12-3 or TRBV12-4 and TRBJ2-7; weak D call: TRBD2 (5 bases). The CDR3 is made up of 13 amino acids. V gave up 5 bases and J gave up 6 bases, with 14 bases separating them. CDR3 in amino acids: CASSRRIGSEQYF. As DNA, the CDR3 is TGTGCCAGCAGTCGGAGGATTGGGAGCGAGCAGTACTTC.

The rearrangement uses TRBV5-4 and TRBJ2-5; D is unresolved. CDR1 is SGHNT, CDR2 YYREEE, per germline (reference sequence). V gave up 2 bases and J gave up 4 bases, with 12 bases separating them. This CDR3 is built from 14 residues. The CDR3 sequence: CASSFDPLGETQYF. The DNA for the CDR3 is TGTGCCAGCAGCTTTGACCCCCTGGGAGAGACCCAGTACTTC.

V and J are TRBV7-8 and TRBJ2-7; 8 nucleotides align to TRBD1. The CDR3 is made up of 16 amino acids. The germline V gene encodes CDR1 SGHVS and CDR2 FQNEAQ. V shed 0 bases, J shed 3 bases, and the junction held 7 bases outside the gene matches. The CDR3 here is CASSLARQGQGYEQYF. The CDR3 DNA reads TGTGCCAGCAGCTTAGCGCGGCAAGGACAGGGCTACGAGCAGTACTTC.

The genes are TRBV5-1 and TRBJ1-3, with 9 bases that match TRBD1. This CDR3 has 16 residues. Trimming cost V 4 bases and J 3 bases; bases outside gene matches: 8. Germline V gives CDR1 SGHRS, CDR2 YFSETQ. CDR3 in DNA: TGCGCCAGCAGCCAAGGACAGGGGTTGGGTGGAAACACCATATATTTT. Residues: CASSQGQGLGGNTIYF. Using reference TRBV5-1 and TRBJ1-3 for the parts outside the CDR3, the full variable domain is KAGVTQTPRYLIKTRGQQVTLSCSPISGHRSVSWYQQTPGQGLQFLFEYFSETQRNKGNFPGRFSGRQFSNSRSEMNVSTLELGDSALYLCASSQGQGLGGNTIYFGEGSWLTVV.

The CDR3 loop reads CASSLGGTNNEQFF. The CDR3 region has the DNA TGTGCCAGCAGTTTAGGGGGGACGAACAATGAGCAGTTCTTC. V is TRBV7-3 and J is TRBJ2-1; TRBD1 or TRBD2 may be the D gene (6 bases each). V was pared by 6 bases and J by 5 bases, with 14 bases between. Germline V lookup: CDR1 SGHTA, CDR2 FQGTGA. The length of the CDR3 is 14 residues.

The rearrangement joins TRBV7-2 to TRBJ2-3; D not certain. Germline CDR1 SGHTA, CDR2 FQGNSA. The ends were cut back, 9 bases at V and 4 bases at J, with 20 bases in the middle. CDR3 length: 15 residues. The DNA of the CDR3 is TGTGCCAGTTCCTCGGGCCCCCGTTTCGCAGATACGCAGTATTTT. Its protein product is CASSSGPRFADTQYF.

The CDR3 reads CASTPGGNTEAFF. CDR3 in DNA: TGTGCCAGCACTCCCGGGGGGAACACTGAAGCTTTCTTT. This chain connects TRBV5-4 to TRBJ1-1, with D possibly being TRBD1 (5 bases). Germline CDR1 reads SGHNT; CDR2 reads YYREEE (reference sequence). The CDR3 is made up of 13 amino acids. Trimming took off 6 bases at V and 1 base at J, with 10 bases between the two ends.